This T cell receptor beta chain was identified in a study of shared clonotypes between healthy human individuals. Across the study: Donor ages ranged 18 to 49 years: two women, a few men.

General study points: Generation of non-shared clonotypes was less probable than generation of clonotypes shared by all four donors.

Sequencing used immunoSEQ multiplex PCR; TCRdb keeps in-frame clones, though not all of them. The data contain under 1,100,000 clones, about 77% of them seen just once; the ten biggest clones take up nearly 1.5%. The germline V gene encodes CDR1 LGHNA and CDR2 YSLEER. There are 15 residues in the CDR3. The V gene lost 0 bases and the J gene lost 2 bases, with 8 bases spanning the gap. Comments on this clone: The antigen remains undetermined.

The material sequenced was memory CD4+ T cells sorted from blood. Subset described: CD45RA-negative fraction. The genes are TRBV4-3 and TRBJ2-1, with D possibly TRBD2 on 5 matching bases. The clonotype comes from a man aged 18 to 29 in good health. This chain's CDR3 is CASSQDERAYNEQFF. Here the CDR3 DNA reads TGCGCCAGCAGCCAAGATGAGAGGGCCTACAATGAGCAGTTCTTC.